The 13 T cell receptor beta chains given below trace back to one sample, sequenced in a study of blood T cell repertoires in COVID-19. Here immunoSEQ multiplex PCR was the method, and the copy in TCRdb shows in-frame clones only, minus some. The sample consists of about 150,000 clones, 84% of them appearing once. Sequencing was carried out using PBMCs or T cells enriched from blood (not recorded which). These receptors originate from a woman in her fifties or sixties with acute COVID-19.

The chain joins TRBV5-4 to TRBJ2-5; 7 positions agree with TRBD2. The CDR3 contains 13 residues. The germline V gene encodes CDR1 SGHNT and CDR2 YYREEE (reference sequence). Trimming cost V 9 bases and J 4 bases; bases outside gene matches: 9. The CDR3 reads CATSRGVAETQYF. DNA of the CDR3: TGTGCCACCTCTCGGGGGGTGGCAGAGACCCAGTACTTC.

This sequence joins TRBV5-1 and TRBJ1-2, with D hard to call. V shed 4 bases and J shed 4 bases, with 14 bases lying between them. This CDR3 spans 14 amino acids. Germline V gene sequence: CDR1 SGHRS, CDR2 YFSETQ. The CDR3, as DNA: TGCGCCAGCAGCGACGGGGAGTCCAGCTATGGCTACACCTTC. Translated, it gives CASSDGESSYGYTF.

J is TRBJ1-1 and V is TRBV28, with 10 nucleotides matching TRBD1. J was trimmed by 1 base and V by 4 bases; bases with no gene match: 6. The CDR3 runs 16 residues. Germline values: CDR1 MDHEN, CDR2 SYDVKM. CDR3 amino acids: CASSSGQGEPNTEAFF. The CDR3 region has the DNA TGTGCCAGCAGTTCTGGACAGGGGGAACCGAACACTGAAGCTTTCTTT.

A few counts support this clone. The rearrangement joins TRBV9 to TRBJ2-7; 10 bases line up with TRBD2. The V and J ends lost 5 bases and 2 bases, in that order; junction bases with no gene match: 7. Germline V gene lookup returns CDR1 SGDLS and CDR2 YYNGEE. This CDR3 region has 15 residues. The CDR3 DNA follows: TGTGCCAGCAGTGTCACCGGGACTAGCGCCTACGAGCAGTACTTC. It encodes CASSVTGTSAYEQYF.

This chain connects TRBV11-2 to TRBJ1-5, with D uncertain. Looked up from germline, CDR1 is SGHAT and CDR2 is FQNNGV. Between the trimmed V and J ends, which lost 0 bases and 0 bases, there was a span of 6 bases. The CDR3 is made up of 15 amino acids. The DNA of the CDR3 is TGTGCCAGCAGCTTAGACCTCTATAGCAATCAGCCCCAGCATTTT. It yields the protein CASSLDLYSNQPQHF. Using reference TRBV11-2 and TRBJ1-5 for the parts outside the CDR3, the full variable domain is EAGVAQSPRYKIIEKRQSVAFWCNPISGHATLYWYQQILGQGPKLLIQFQNNGVVDDSQLPKDRFSAERLKGVDSTLKIQPAKLEDSAVYLCASSLDLYSNQPQHFGDGTRLSIL.

Written as DNA, the CDR3 is TGTGCCAGCAGCTCCCGGACAGGTAAAGTCACCGGGGAGCTGTTTTTT. This gives the protein CASSSRTGKVTGELFF. V gene TRBV21-1 combines with J gene TRBJ2-2; TRBD1, the table's D call, lacks a check against the DNA. TRBV21-1 is shown as a pseudogene. The CDR3 has 16 residues.

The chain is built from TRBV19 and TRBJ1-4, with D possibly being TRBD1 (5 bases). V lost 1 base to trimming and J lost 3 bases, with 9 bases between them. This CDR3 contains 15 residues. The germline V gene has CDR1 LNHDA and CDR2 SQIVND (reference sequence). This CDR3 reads CASSIVGAANEKLFF. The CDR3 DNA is TGTGCCAGTAGTATAGTAGGGGCAGCTAATGAAAAACTGTTTTTT. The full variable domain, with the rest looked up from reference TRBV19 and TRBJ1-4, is DGGITQSPKYLFRKEGQNVTLSCEQNLNHDAMYWYRQDPGQGLRLIYYSQIVNDFQKGDIAEGYSVSREKKESFPLTVTSAQKNPTAFYLCASSIVGAANEKLFFGSGTQLSVL.

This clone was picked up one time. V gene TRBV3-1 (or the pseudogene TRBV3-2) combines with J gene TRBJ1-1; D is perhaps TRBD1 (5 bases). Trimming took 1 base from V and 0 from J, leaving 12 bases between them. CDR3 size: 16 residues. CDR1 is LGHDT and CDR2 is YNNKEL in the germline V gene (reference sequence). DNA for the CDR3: TGTGCCAGCAGCCAAGGACTAGGGACTCTGAACACTGAAGCTTTCTTT. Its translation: CASSQGLGTLNTEAFF.

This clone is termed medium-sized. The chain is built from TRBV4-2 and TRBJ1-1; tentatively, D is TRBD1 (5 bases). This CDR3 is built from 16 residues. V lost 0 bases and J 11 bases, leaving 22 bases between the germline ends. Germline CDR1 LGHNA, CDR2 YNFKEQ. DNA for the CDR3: TGTGCCAGCAGCCAAGATGGCCCGGGGCAACGGGAGGGGGCTTTCTTT. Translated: CASSQDGPGQREGAFF.

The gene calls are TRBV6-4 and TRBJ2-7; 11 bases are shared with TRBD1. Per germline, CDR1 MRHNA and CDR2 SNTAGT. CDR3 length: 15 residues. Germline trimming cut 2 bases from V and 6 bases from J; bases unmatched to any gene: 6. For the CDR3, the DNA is TGTGCCAGCAGTGACCAGGACAGGGGGCGGGTCGAGCAGTACTTC. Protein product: CASSDQDRGRVEQYF.

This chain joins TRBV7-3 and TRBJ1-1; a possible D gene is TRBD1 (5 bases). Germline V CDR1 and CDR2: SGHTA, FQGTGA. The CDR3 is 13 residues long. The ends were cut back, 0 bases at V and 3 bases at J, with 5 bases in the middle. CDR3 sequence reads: CASSLTGDTEAFF. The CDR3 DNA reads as TGTGCCAGCAGCTTAACAGGGGACACTGAAGCTTTCTTT. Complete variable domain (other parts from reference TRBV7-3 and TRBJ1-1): GAGVSQTPSNKVTEKGKYVELRCDPISGHTALYWYRQSLGQGPEFLIYFQGTGAADDSGLPNDRFFAVRPEGSVSTLKIQRTERGDSAVYLCASSLTGDTEAFFGQGTRLTVV.

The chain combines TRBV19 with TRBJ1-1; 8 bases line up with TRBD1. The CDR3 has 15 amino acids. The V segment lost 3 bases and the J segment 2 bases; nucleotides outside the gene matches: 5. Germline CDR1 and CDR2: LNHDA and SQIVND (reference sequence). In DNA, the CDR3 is TGTGCCAGTAGTATTCCAGGGGGCGGAAACACTGAAGCTTTCTTT. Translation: CASSIPGGGNTEAFF.

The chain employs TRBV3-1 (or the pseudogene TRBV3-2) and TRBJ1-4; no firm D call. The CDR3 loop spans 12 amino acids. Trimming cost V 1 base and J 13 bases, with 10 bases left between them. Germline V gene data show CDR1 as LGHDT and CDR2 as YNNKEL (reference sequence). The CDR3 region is CASSQVSGLLFF. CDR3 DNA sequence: TGTGCCAGCAGCCAAGTATCAGGACTACTGTTTTTT.